This T cell receptor beta chain emerged from a study of spatial heterogeneity in lung cancer. Each CDR3 protein gets one entry after TCRdb re-called the 5' RACE reads with MiXCR. This table has 7,500 to 8,500 distinct CDR3 sequences, 9.6% appearing once. Regarding the study as a whole: Higher tumor mutation counts went along with higher counts of expanded intratumoral alpha and beta TCRs.

Germline V lookup: CDR1 MNHEY, CDR2 SMNVEV (reference sequence). Trimming shortened V by 5 bases and J by 6 bases, and 11 bases separated the two germline ends. This CDR3 is built from 13 residues. Time point: sample taken at primary tumor resection. This clonotype was seen repeatedly, ten times or more. Antigen: not known. The chain couples TRBV27 to TRBJ1-5; D is undetermined. This clonotype originated in a male donor with early-stage non-small cell lung cancer. The sample consisted of lung tumor tissue, taken at surgery. The CDR3, as DNA: TGTGCCAGCAGTCCCCTTTGGCCTCAGCCCCAGCATTTT. Protein: CASSPLWPQPQHF.